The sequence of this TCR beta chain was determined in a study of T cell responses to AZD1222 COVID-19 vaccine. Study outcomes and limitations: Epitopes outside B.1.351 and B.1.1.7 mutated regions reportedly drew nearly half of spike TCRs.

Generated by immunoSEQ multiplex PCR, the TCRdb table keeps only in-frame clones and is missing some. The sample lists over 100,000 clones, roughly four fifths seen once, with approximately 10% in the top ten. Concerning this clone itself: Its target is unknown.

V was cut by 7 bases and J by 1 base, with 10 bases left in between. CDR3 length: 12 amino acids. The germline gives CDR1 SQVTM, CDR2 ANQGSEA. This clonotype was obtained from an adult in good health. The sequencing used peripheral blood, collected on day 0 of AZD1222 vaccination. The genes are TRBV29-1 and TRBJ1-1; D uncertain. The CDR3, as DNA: TGCAGCGCGTTGGGCCAGAACACTGAAGCTTTCTTT. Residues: CSALGQNTEAFF.